These T cell receptor beta chains were read from a single sample in a study of shared clonotypes between healthy human individuals. The data were produced by immunoSEQ multiplex PCR, yet TCRdb's version contains in-frame clones alone and is incomplete. The repertoire holds some 380,000 clones, with around 96% as singletons. The sample consisted of memory CD8+ T cells sorted from blood. Receptors originate from a young man in good health. Each CDR3 is given with its conserved first and last residue. A D gene is named only where the DNA matches it firmly. For some rows the clone size is stated as once, few or many, or as a class when expanded; others skip it.

cdr3_nt,cdr3_aa,j_call,v_call,clone_size,d_call
TGTGCCAATAACAGGGGGAGCAATCAGCCCCAGCATTTT,CANNRGSNQPQHF,TRBJ1-5,TRBV10-3,.,TRBD1
TGTGCCAGCAGTCGGGTCATGAACACTGAAGCTTTCTTT,CASSRVMNTEAFF,TRBJ1-1,TRBV27,.,.
TGTGCCAGCAGAGGGACTAGCGGAGGCACCGGGGAGCTGTTTTTT,CASRGTSGGTGELFF,TRBJ2-2,TRBV2,once,TRBD2
TGTGCCAGCAGTTTAGTGGGGGAAGGGGACTACGAGCAGTACTTC,CASSLVGEGDYEQYF,TRBJ2-7,TRBV28,.,.
TGTGCCAGCTCCTGGGGGGGGCACGGTCAGCCCCAGCATTTT,CASSWGGHGQPQHF,TRBJ1-5,TRBV25-1,.,.
TGTGCCAGCAGTCCGGGACAGTTTAATGAAAAACTGTTTTTT,CASSPGQFNEKLFF,TRBJ1-4,TRBV28,.,TRBD1
TGTGCCAGCAGTCGATTCACAGATACGCAGTATTTT,CASSRFTDTQYF,TRBJ2-3,TRBV27,once,.
TGTGCCAGCAGCTTGGCGGCAGTCTCGAGCTCCTACGAGCAGTACTTC,CASSLAAVSSSYEQYF,TRBJ2-7,TRBV5-6,.,.
TGTGCCAGCAGTTTAGTATCGGTTGGGGGGTCTGGGGCCAACGTCCTGACTTTC,CASSLVSVGGSGANVLTF,TRBJ2-6,TRBV27,.,.
TGTGCCAGCAGCTACGACAATGATGAGCAGTACTTC,CASSYDNDEQYF,TRBJ2-7,TRBV7-8,.,.
TGCGCCAGCAGCTTCGGCCAGCCCTACGAGCAGTACTTC,CASSFGQPYEQYF,TRBJ2-7,TRBV5-1,.,.
TGTGCCAGCAGCCTGCGGGAGCCCGGGGAGCTGTTTTTT,CASSLREPGELFF,TRBJ2-2,TRBV5-4,.,TRBD2
TGTGCCAGAAGCCGTGAGGGAGGTGAAAAACTGTTTTTT,CARSREGGEKLFF,TRBJ1-4,TRBV5-3,.,.
TGTGCCAGCAGTTCAGGGGGCACTGAAGCTTTCTTT,CASSSGGTEAFF,TRBJ1-1,TRBV6-6,.,TRBD1
TGTGCCAGCAGCTTAATGGTCTCAGATACGCAGTATTTT,CASSLMVSDTQYF,TRBJ2-3,TRBV7-3,few,.
TGTGCCTGGAGCGCACTTAACGAGCAGTACTTC,CAWSALNEQYF,TRBJ2-7,TRBV30,.,.
TGTGCCAGCAGCCCCACCCCCCACAGCTTCCTGCAAAACCGCCACACCTTC,CASSPTPHSFLQNRHTF,TRBJ1-2,TRBV9,.,.
TGTGCCAGCAGTGAGCTTCAGGGGAAGGCTGAAGCTTTCTTT,CASSELQGKAEAFF,TRBJ1-1,TRBV6-1,.,.
TGTGCCAGCAGCCCCCGGACGCGGAGTCTGTTCTACGAGCAGTACTTC,CASSPRTRSLFYEQYF,TRBJ2-7,TRBV7-9,.,.
TGTGCCAGCAGTTTAAGGGCAGGCTATGGCTACACCTTC,CASSLRAGYGYTF,TRBJ1-2,TRBV27,.,.
TGTGCCAGTACCATCCGGGACAGAAGCACTGAAGCTTTCTTT,CASTIRDRSTEAFF,TRBJ1-1,TRBV19,.,TRBD1
TGTGCCAGCAGTTACTCCCCGGAGGGCCGGCAGTTCTTC,CASSYSPEGRQFF,TRBJ2-1,TRBV6-6,.,.
TGCAGCGCAGGGAACTACGAGCAGTACTTC,CSAGNYEQYF,TRBJ2-7,TRBV29-1,.,.
TGCGCCAGCAGCTTTAGCGGGAGGGCTGAGCAGTTCTTC,CASSFSGRAEQFF,TRBJ2-1,TRBV5-1,.,TRBD2
TGTGCCAGCAAGTTTCAGACAGGAGTCCACGAGCAGTACTTC,CASKFQTGVHEQYF,TRBJ2-7,TRBV6-5,.,.
TGTGCTAGTGGTTTAGGGGGCACCGGGGAGCTGTTTTTT,CASGLGGTGELFF,TRBJ2-2,TRBV12-5,.,.
TGCAGCGTTGAAGTCCCGGGGAGGGAGACCCAGTACTTC,CSVEVPGRETQYF,TRBJ2-5,TRBV29-1,.,.
TGTGCCAGTAGTATGACTAGCGGGAGAGGGGCTGAGCAGTTCTTC,CASSMTSGRGAEQFF,TRBJ2-1,TRBV19,.,TRBD2
TGTGCCAGCAGTTCGGGACTAGCGGGAGGAGAGCAGTTCTTC,CASSSGLAGGEQFF,TRBJ2-1,TRBV28,once,TRBD2
TGTGCCAGTCGGGAAAACAGCGGGGCGGGGGCAGATACGCAGTATTTT,CASRENSGAGADTQYF,TRBJ2-3,TRBV19,once,TRBD2
TGTGCCAGCAGCTCACAGGGGGCGGTCCAAGAGACCCAGTACTTC,CASSSQGAVQETQYF,TRBJ2-5,TRBV7-2,.,TRBD1
TGTGCCAGCAGCGTAGGTCTCTCGGGACAGGGCACCTACGAGCAGTACTTC,CASSVGLSGQGTYEQYF,TRBJ2-7,TRBV9,once,TRBD1
TGTGCCATCAGTGAGTCCGCGGGAGGGACCAATCAGCCCCAGCATTTT,CAISESAGGTNQPQHF,TRBJ1-5,TRBV10-3,.,.
TGTGCCAGCAGCCCCGGAGACAATGAGCAGTTCTTC,CASSPGDNEQFF,TRBJ2-1,TRBV11-3,.,.
TGTGCCTGGAGTAAGGACAGGGGCGGGAATCAGCCCCAGCATTTT,CAWSKDRGGNQPQHF,TRBJ1-5,TRBV30,.,TRBD1
TGTGCCAGCATCCCCTCGGACAGGTCTTTTTCCACAGATACGCAGTATTTT,CASIPSDRSFSTDTQYF,TRBJ2-3,TRBV28,.,TRBD1
TGTGCCAGCAGTCCCCGACATGGTCCAGCCAAAAACATTCAGTACTTC,CASSPRHGPAKNIQYF,TRBJ2-4,TRBV14,.,.
TGTGCCAGTAAAAGACAGGGCACAGATACGCAGTATTTT,CASKRQGTDTQYF,TRBJ2-3,TRBV27,.,.
TGCGCCAGCAGCTTGGTGGGGACAACCTACAATGAGCAGTTCTTC,CASSLVGTTYNEQFF,TRBJ2-1,TRBV5-1,.,.
TGCGCCAGCAGCCAGGAATATTGGAGGCAAGAGACCCAGTACTTC,CASSQEYWRQETQYF,TRBJ2-5,TRBV4-1,.,.
TGTGCCAGCACTGTCTACTCTGGGGCCAACGTCCTGACTTTC,CASTVYSGANVLTF,TRBJ2-6,TRBV2,.,.
TGTGCCAGTAGTTCTAACGGAGATACTGAAGCTTTCTTT,CASSSNGDTEAFF,TRBJ1-1,TRBV19,.,.
TGTGCCGGTAATACCGGGACAGGGACTGAAGCTTTCTTT,CAGNTGTGTEAFF,TRBJ1-1,TRBV2,once,TRBD1
TGCGCCAGCAGCTTGGCCCCAGCCCCCTACAATGAGCAGTTCTTC,CASSLAPAPYNEQFF,TRBJ2-1,TRBV5-1,.,.
TGTGCCAGCAGTTACTCGGGTCAGCCCCAGCATTTT,CASSYSGQPQHF,TRBJ1-5,TRBV6-8,.,.
TGTGCCAGCAGCGTCGGGACTAGATCCTACAATGAGCAGTTCTTC,CASSVGTRSYNEQFF,TRBJ2-1,TRBV9,.,TRBD2
TGTGCCAGCTCACCGTGGGGGAACACTGAAGCTTTCTTT,CASSPWGNTEAFF,TRBJ1-1,TRBV18,.,.
TGTGCCAGCAGTTTAGCAGGGGGCGCGCCCAATCAGCCCCAGCATTTT,CASSLAGGAPNQPQHF,TRBJ1-5,TRBV28,.,TRBD1
TGTGCCAGCAGTGAACAAGGGGGCACCGGGGAGCTGTTTTTT,CASSEQGGTGELFF,TRBJ2-2,TRBV6-1,.,.
TGTGCCAGCAGCTTAGTAGTCGGAGGGGTAGAGACCCAGTACTTC,CASSLVVGGVETQYF,TRBJ2-5,TRBV7-9,.,.
TGTGCCAGCAGTGATTGGCAGGGTCTTCGCTACACCTTC,CASSDWQGLRYTF,TRBJ1-2,TRBV6-1,.,.
TGCGCCAGCAGCTCGGGACTAGCGGGAGGGAATGAGCAGTTCTTC,CASSSGLAGGNEQFF,TRBJ2-1,TRBV5-1,.,TRBD2
TGTGCCAGCAGCCAAGATCAGACTGCAGATACGCAGTATTTT,CASSQDQTADTQYF,TRBJ2-3,TRBV4-2,.,.